These 3 T cell receptor beta chains share one sample of origin, sequenced in a study of T-cell reconstitution after alpha-beta-depleted transplantation in children. The authors prepared the TCRbeta library with unique molecular identifiers. One entry per CDR3 protein results from TCRdb running MiXCR on the PCR reads. This table has some 290,000 distinct CDR3 sequences, more than 8% appearing once. The sequences come from PBMCs from the stem cell graft donor, collected from the stem cell graft. These receptors were collected from a human donor who donated a stem cell graft to a child with SCID.

This clonotype was detected ten times or more. The chain carries TRBV9 and TRBJ2-2; the D gene is possibly TRBD2 (6 bases). V lost 4 bases to trimming and J lost 2 bases, with 15 bases between them. Germline lookup yields CDR1 SGDLS and CDR2 YYNGEE. The CDR3 extends over 16 amino acids. The DNA of the CDR3 is TGTGCCAGCAGCCCCCACGGGACTCTAAACACCGGGGAGCTGTTTTTT. It encodes CASSPHGTLNTGELFF.

The chain carries TRBV5-1 and TRBJ2-5, with D possibly TRBD2 on 6 matching bases. CDR1 and CDR2 (germline): SGHRS, YFSETQ. Deletions cut 3 bases from V and 2 bases from J, with 11 bases between. The length of the CDR3 is 14 residues. The CDR3 here is CASSSMGLQETQYF. DNA of the CDR3: TGCGCCAGCAGCTCAATGGGACTTCAAGAGACCCAGTACTTC.

In this sample, this clonotype turned up many times. The chain couples TRBV27 to TRBJ1-4; D possibly corresponds to TRBD1 (5 bases). CDR3 length: 14 amino acids. The germline CDR1 and CDR2 sequences are MNHEY and SMNVEV (reference sequence). The V end lost 3 bases, the J end lost 8 bases, and 13 bases lay between the germline ends. The CDR3 protein is CASSFGLKGEKLFF. The CDR3, as DNA: TGTGCCAGCAGTTTCGGTCTAAAGGGGGAAAAACTGTTTTTT.